One and the same sample provided the 9 T cell receptor beta chains below, sequenced in a study of blood T cell repertoires in COVID-19. TCRdb's table, derived via immunoSEQ multiplex PCR, lists solely in-frame clones and lacks some. Of some 150,000 clones in the sample, about four fifths were seen once. Sample: peripheral blood. The receptor set was obtained from a man aged 55 to 70 with acute or convalescent COVID-19.

This clone turned up a few times. V gene TRBV28 combines with J gene TRBJ2-5, with D tentatively TRBD1 (5 bases). In germline, CDR1 is MDHEN, CDR2 SYDVKM. This CDR3 spans 17 amino acids. Trimming cost V 1 base and J 4 bases, with 19 bases left between them. Written as DNA, the CDR3 is TGTGCCAGCAGTTTATTGGCAGGGTTGGGGTACGGAGAGACCCAGTACTTC. Protein: CASSLLAGLGYGETQYF.

As regards this clone: Other DNA sequences from this sample encode an identical CDR3 as well. The genes are TRBV7-9 and TRBJ1-5; the match to TRBD1 covers 8 bases. V lost 2 bases, J lost 7 bases, and 1 base stayed unmatched. The CDR3 loop spans 13 amino acids. Germline V gene lookup returns CDR1 SEHNR and CDR2 FQNEAQ (reference sequence). CDR3 nucleotides: TGTGCCAGCAGCTTAACAGGGGGGCAGCCCCAGCATTTT. It encodes CASSLTGGQPQHF.

This clone is a singleton in its sample. The rearrangement uses TRBV5-8 and TRBJ2-3, with a possible D match to TRBD2 (5 bases). Per germline, CDR1 SGHTS and CDR2 YDEGEE. V was clipped by 4 bases and J by 9 bases, with 12 bases between them. CDR3 length: 12 residues. CDR3 residues: CASSQLEWTQYF. CDR3 nucleotide sequence: TGTGCCAGCAGCCAACTAGAGTGGACGCAGTATTTT.

The genes are TRBV24-1 and TRBJ2-5, with 7 positions matching TRBD1. The CDR3 sequence is 14 residues long. Trimming cost V 2 bases and J 5 bases; bases outside gene matches: 4. CDR1 is KGHDR, CDR2 SFDVKD, per germline. The CDR3 DNA reads TGTGCCACCAGTGATTCGAGGGGGCAGGAGACCCAGTACTTC. Protein: CATSDSRGQETQYF.

This clone was picked up a small number of times. J is TRBJ1-4 and V is TRBV7-2; D call uncertain. Deletions cut 3 bases from V and 0 bases from J, with 8 bases between. The CDR3 length is 15 residues. CDR1 and CDR2 (germline): SGHTA, FQGNSA. In DNA, the CDR3 is TGTGCCAGCAGCTTCACAGCGGCAACTAATGAAAAACTGTTTTTT. Protein sequence: CASSFTAATNEKLFF. Complete variable domain (other parts from reference TRBV7-2 and TRBJ1-4): GAGVSQSPSNKVTEKGKDVELRCDPISGHTALYWYRQSLGQGLEFLIYFQGNSAPDKSGLPSDRFSAERTGGSVSTLTIQRTQQEDSAVYLCASSFTAATNEKLFFGSGTQLSVL.

This clone has more than one count but fewer than ten. V gene TRBV28 combines with J gene TRBJ1-4, with D possibly TRBD1 on 5 matching bases. V was trimmed by 8 bases and J by 6 bases, leaving 25 bases between them. Germline-derived CDR1 and CDR2 are MDHEN and SYDVKM. The CDR3 extends over 17 amino acids. The CDR3 loop is CASSSGGLATRDEKLFF. CDR3 DNA: TGTGCCAGCTCCTCGGGGGGACTGGCTACTAGGGATGAAAAACTGTTTTTT.

V usage is TRBV10-2 and J usage is TRBJ1-2; maybe TRBD1 (5 bases). The ends were cut back, 2 bases at V and 2 bases at J, with 15 bases in the middle. The CDR3 totals 16 residues. Germline CDR1 and CDR2: WSHSY and SAAADI. CDR3 nucleotide sequence: TGCGCCAGCAGTGAGACCCGACAGCCTGCCAACTATGGCTACACCTTC. Translation gives CASSETRQPANYGYTF.

CDR3 bases: TGTGCCAGCTCACCACCCGAGCGGGAGTCCGCCGGGGAGCTGTTTTTT. Translated: CASSPPERESAGELFF. This chain connects TRBV18 to TRBJ2-2, with 8 bases lining up with TRBD2. Germline CDR1 KGHSH, CDR2 LQKENI. The CDR3 runs to 16 residues. Trimming cost V 0 bases and J 6 bases; bases outside gene matches: 6.

This clone showed up just a few times. V usage is TRBV2 and J usage is TRBJ2-7; 8 bases agree with TRBD2. The CDR3 length is 14 residues. V was clipped by 3 bases and J by 2 bases; unmatched bases: 3. CDR1 is SNHLY and CDR2 is FYNNEI in the germline V gene. The CDR3 protein is CASSETGGPYEQYF. In DNA, the CDR3 is TGTGCCAGCAGTGAGACGGGGGGGCCCTACGAGCAGTACTTC.